The entry below gives a single TCR beta chain sequence along with its context. This sample is drawn from a study of blood T cell repertoires in COVID-19. Background on the study: Acute-phase and convalescent COVID-19 samples originated in the United States, Italy and Spain. Nucleic acid was either cDNA or gDNA, and it came from T cells, B-cell-depleted T cells, or PBMCs.

This CDR3 contains 14 residues. Germline loops: CDR1 MNHEY, CDR2 SVGAGI. V shed 2 bases and J shed 8 bases, with 14 bases lying between them. Profiling relied on immunoSEQ multiplex PCR, and the TCRdb table lists in-frame clones only, not all of them. The sample has about 200,000 clones, 83% seen once; the top ten hold about 2.5%. The receptor comes from a woman in her 40s with active or convalescent COVID-19. The chain employs TRBV6-5 and TRBJ2-3; perhaps TRBD2 as D (5 bases). Material: peripheral blood. The CDR3 DNA is TGTGCCAGCAGTTACATGACGGGGAGTGGTACGCAGTATTTT. Translation gives CASSYMTGSGTQYF.